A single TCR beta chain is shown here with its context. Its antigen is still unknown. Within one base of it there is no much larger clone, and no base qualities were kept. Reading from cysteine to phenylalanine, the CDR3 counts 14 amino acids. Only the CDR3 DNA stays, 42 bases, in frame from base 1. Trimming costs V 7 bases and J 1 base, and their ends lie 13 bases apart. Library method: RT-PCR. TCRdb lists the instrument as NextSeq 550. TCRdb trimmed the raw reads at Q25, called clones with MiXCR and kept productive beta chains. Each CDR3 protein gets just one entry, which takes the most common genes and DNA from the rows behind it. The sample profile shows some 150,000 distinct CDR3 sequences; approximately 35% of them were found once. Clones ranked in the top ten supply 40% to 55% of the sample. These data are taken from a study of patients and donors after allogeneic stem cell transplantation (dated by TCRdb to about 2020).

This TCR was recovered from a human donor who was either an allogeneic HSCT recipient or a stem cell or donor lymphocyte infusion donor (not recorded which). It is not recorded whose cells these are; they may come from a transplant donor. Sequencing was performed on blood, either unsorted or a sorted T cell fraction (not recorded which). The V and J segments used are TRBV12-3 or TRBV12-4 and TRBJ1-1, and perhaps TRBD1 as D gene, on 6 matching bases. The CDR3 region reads CASTNGGPNTEAFF. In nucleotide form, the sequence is TGTGCCAGCACCAACGGGGGGCCGAACACTGAAGCTTTCTTT.